Sequencing of this T cell receptor (beta chain) was carried out in a study of T cell responses to AZD1222 COVID-19 vaccine. The study, taken as a whole, reports: There were repertoire samples only from the period after the peak T cell response.

With 6 bases removed from V and 10 bases from J, the gap between germline ends came to 18 bases. The CDR3 covers 14 residues. The germline gives CDR1 SNHLY, CDR2 FYNNEI. Only in-frame clones appear in the TCRdb table, and some are missing; sequencing was by immunoSEQ multiplex PCR. The sample records roughly 270,000 clones, approximately 94% being singletons. A remark on this clone: Its specificity is unknown.

The sequence was obtained from an adult who received the AZD1222 COVID-19 vaccine. The gene calls are TRBV2 and TRBJ1-4; D remains ambiguous. Sequences were derived from peripheral blood, sampled 28 days after the second AZD1222 dose. The CDR3 region has the DNA TGTGCCAGCAGCTACGACCGGAATGAAGGAAAACTGTTTTTT. This encodes CASSYDRNEGKLFF.